This TCR beta chain originates from a study of blood T cell repertoires in COVID-19. Study details: Researchers got acute and convalescent COVID-19 samples from the United States, Italy and Spain.

This CDR3 has 15 amino acids. CDR1 and CDR2 (germline): SGHTA, FQGNSA. V lost 1 base to trimming and J lost 1 base, with 8 bases between them. Per the authors' pipeline: Scientists estimated how many nucleated cells there were by amplifying reference gene primers. Produced via immunoSEQ multiplex PCR; TCRdb's table is partial and in-frame only. V and J calls and clone size follow that table, whereas D and trimming were derived from the DNA. The data hold 200,000 to 250,000 clones, with 80% to 90% observed a single time. In this sample, this clone turned up once. Sequencing was carried out using PBMCs or T cells enriched from blood (not recorded which). The rearrangement joins TRBV7-2 to TRBJ2-1; D unclear. The receptor comes from a woman in her twenties or thirties who had recovered from COVID-19. This CDR3 is CASSLGEQSYNEQFF. The CDR3 DNA sequence: TGTGCCAGCAGCTTAGGAGAACAGTCCTACAATGAGCAGTTCTTC.